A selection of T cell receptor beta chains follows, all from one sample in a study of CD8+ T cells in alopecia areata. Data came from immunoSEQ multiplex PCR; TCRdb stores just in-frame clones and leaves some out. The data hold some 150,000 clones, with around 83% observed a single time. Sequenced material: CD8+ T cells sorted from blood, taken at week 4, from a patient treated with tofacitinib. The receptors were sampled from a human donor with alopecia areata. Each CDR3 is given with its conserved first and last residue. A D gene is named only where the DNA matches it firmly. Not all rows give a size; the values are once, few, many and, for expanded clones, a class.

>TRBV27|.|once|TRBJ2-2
CARPCGGARDTGELFF
TGTGCCAGGCCCTGTGGTGGGGCACGGGACACCGGGGAGCTGTTTTTT
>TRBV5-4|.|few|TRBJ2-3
CASSFLEDTRTDTQYF
TGTGCCAGCAGCTTCTTGGAGGACACCCGTACAGATACGCAGTATTTT
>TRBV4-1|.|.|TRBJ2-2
CASKMGGAQNTGELFF
TGCGCCAGCAAAATGGGGGGGGCCCAGAACACCGGGGAGCTGTTTTTT
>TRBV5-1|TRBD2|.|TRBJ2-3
CASSTSGATDTQYF
TGCGCCAGCTCGACTAGCGGAGCCACAGATACGCAGTATTTT
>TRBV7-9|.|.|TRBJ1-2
CASSWSAVLHGYTF
TGTGCCAGCAGCTGGTCGGCGGTCTTGCATGGCTACACCTTC
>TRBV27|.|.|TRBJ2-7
CASSPSGAGAFEQYF
TGTGCCAGCAGTCCATCAGGGGCGGGAGCTTTCGAGCAGTACTTC
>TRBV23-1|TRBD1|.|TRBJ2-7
CASSQSDRAPGEYYEQYF
TGCGCCAGCAGTCAATCCGACAGGGCCCCCGGGGAATACTACGAGCAGTACTTC
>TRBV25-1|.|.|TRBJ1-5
CASSGIDGTYHQPQHF
TGTGCCAGCAGTGGGATCGACGGGACGTACCATCAGCCCCAGCATTTT
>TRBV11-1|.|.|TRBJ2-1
CASSPTERVETTTSLKQFF
TGTGCCAGCAGCCCAACTGAACGGGTCGAGACGACGACGAGTCTTAAGCAGTTCTTC
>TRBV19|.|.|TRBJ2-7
CASRTSKVVYF
TGTGCCAGTAGGACCTCAAAAGTTGTGTACTTC
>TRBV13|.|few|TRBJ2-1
CASSFEGNGEQFF
TGTGCCAGCAGCTTTGAGGGGAATGGTGAGCAGTTCTTC
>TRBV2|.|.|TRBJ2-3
CASGPFTDTQYF
TGTGCCAGCGGCCCGTTCACAGATACGCAGTATTTT
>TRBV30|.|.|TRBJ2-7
CAWAAAYEQYF
TGTGCCTGGGCAGCCGCCTACGAGCAGTACTTC
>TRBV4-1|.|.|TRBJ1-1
CASRDSLYEAFF
TGCGCCAGCAGGGATAGTCTCTATGAAGCTTTCTTT
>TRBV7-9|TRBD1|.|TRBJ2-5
CASSPGQEEGTQYF
TGTGCCAGCAGCCCAGGACAGGAGGAAGGGACCCAGTACTTC
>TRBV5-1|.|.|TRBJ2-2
CASSLAWENTGELFF
TGCGCCAGCAGCTTGGCCTGGGAGAACACCGGGGAGCTGTTTTTT
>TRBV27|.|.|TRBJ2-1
CASSSDPNPNEQFF
TGTGCCAGCAGTTCCGATCCGAACCCCAATGAGCAGTTCTTC
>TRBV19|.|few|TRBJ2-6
CASYGHSGANVLTF
TGTGCCAGTTATGGTCACTCTGGGGCCAACGTCCTGACTTTC
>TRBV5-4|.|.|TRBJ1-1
CASSPDTTEAFF
TGTGCCAGCAGCCCCGATACCACTGAAGCTTTCTTT
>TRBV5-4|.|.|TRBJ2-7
CASSLSTTYEQYF
TGTGCCAGCAGCTTGTCCACGACCTACGAGCAGTACTTC
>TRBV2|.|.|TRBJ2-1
CASSDGTLLF
TGTGCCAGCAGTGACGGGACACTCCTCTTC
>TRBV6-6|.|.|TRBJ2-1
CASSVADSIDNEQFF
TGTGCCAGCAGCGTAGCGGACAGCATAGACAATGAGCAGTTCTTC
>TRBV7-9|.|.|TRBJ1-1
CASSPSQTEAFF
TGTGCCAGCAGCCCTTCACAGACTGAAGCTTTCTTT
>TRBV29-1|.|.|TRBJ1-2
CSVEGPDDYGYTF
TGCAGCGTTGAGGGACCAGATGACTATGGCTACACCTTC
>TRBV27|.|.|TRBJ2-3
CASRADTQYF
TGTGCCAGCCGTGCAGATACGCAGTATTTT
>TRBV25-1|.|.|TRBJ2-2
CASSDIPGELFF
TGTGCCAGCAGTGATATCCCCGGGGAGCTGTTTTTT
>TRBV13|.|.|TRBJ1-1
CASSLAGNTEAFF
TGTGCCAGCAGCTTGGCGGGGAACACTGAAGCTTTCTTT
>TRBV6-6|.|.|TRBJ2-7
CASRKASDYEQYF
TGTGCCAGCAGAAAGGCGAGTGATTACGAGCAGTACTTC
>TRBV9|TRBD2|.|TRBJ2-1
CASSVASGSRNEQFF
TGTGCCAGCAGCGTAGCTAGCGGGAGTAGAAATGAGCAGTTCTTC
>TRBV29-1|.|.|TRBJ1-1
CSAPPGGDTEAFF
TGCAGCGCACCACCGGGGGGTGACACTGAAGCTTTCTTT
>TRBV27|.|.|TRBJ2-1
CASRTPNPSYNEQFF
TGTGCCAGCAGGACTCCAAACCCCTCCTACAATGAGCAGTTCTTC
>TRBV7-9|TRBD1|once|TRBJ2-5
CASSFVDRGQETQYF
TGTGCCAGCAGCTTCGTGGACAGGGGCCAAGAGACCCAGTACTTC
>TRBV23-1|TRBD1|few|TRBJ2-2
CASTIFRDRLYQNTGELFF
TGCGCCAGCACCATATTCCGGGACAGGCTGTATCAGAACACCGGGGAGCTGTTTTTT
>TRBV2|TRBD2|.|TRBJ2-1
CASSGLAGNEQFF
TGTGCCAGCAGTGGACTAGCGGGGAATGAGCAGTTCTTC
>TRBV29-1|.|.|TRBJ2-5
CSGQGYGTQYF
TGCAGCGGTCAGGGTTATGGGACCCAGTACTTC
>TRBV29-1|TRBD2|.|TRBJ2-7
CSVEGSGGRRDEQYF
TGCAGCGTTGAGGGTAGCGGGGGGCGTAGGGACGAGCAGTACTTC
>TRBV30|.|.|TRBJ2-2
CAWSWAGELFF
TGTGCCTGGAGTTGGGCCGGGGAGCTGTTTTTT
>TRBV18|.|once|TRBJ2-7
CASSPEGGGWYEQYF
TGTGCCAGCTCACCGGAAGGCGGAGGCTGGTACGAGCAGTACTTC
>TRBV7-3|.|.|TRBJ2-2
CASSRDLSSNTGELFF
TGTGCCAGCAGCCGTGACCTTAGCTCGAACACCGGGGAGCTGTTTTTT
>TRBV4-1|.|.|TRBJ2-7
CASSQGPSSYEQYF
TGCGCCAGCAGCCAAGGTCCCAGCTCCTACGAGCAGTACTTC
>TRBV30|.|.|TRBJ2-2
CAWGQFNTGELFF
TGTGCCTGGGGACAGTTCAACACCGGGGAGCTGTTTTTT
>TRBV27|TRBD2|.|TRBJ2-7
CASSLSGGEQYF
TGTGCCAGCAGCCTATCGGGGGGAGAGCAGTACTTC